A selection of T cell receptor beta chains follows, all from one sample in a study of blood T cell repertoires in COVID-19. Clones were sequenced by immunoSEQ multiplex PCR, and TCRdb holds only the in-frame ones, with some missing. The table includes about 400,000 clones, approximately 91% detected once. Sequenced: PBMCs or T cells enriched from blood (not recorded which). The receptors derive from a woman aged 40 to 50 with acute COVID-19. Each CDR3 is given with its conserved first and last residue. A D gene is named only where the DNA matches it firmly. Clone size appears in some rows only: once, few, many, or a class for an expanded clone.

abundance	v_gene	j_gene	d_gene	CDR3nt	CDR3aa
.	TRBV6-5	TRBJ1-5	.	TGTGCCAGCAATAAGGACAGAAGCAATCAGCCCCAGCATTTT	CASNKDRSNQPQHF
.	TRBV4-1	TRBJ1-3	TRBD1	TGCGCCAGCAGCCAAGGAGGGGGACAGCGAAACACCATATATTTT	CASSQGGGQRNTIYF
.	TRBV6-6	TRBJ1-5	.	TGTGCCAGCAGTTACTTGGTGGCCCCGAATCAGCCCCAGCATTTT	CASSYLVAPNQPQHF
.	TRBV7-9	TRBJ2-3	.	TGTGCCAGCAGCCAGAATACGCAGTATTTT	CASSQNTQYF
.	TRBV19	TRBJ1-1	TRBD1	TGTGCCAGTAGACGAACAGGGGGCACTGAAGCTTTCTTT	CASRRTGGTEAFF
.	TRBV5-6	TRBJ1-2	.	TGTGCCAGCAGCTTGGCCGGGGAGGATCTCTATGGCTACACCTTC	CASSLAGEDLYGYTF
.	TRBV20-1	TRBJ2-3	TRBD2	TGCAGTGCTAGTTCTCGGGGGGGCCTTCAGAACACAGATACGCAGTATTTT	CSASSRGGLQNTDTQYF
few	TRBV11-2	TRBJ1-4	.	TGTGCCAGCAGCTTAGGCCGGGGGAGGTCTAATGAAAAACTGTTTTTT	CASSLGRGRSNEKLFF
.	TRBV5-6	TRBJ2-3	TRBD2	TGTGCCAGCAGCCTCCGGACTAGCGGGGGGGCAACAGATACGCAGTATTTT	CASSLRTSGGATDTQYF
.	TRBV19	TRBJ1-5	.	TGTGCCAGTAGTATATCCGGGGTCGGGCAGCCCCAGCATTTT	CASSISGVGQPQHF
.	TRBV18	TRBJ1-4	TRBD1	TGTGCCAGCTCACTCACGGGACAGGGGGCGTATGAAAAACTGTTTTTT	CASSLTGQGAYEKLFF
.	TRBV2	TRBJ1-1	.	TGTGCCAGCAGTGAAGCGGGCCACCTGGCTTTCTTT	CASSEAGHLAFF
.	TRBV24-1	TRBJ2-3	.	TGTGCCACCAGTGATCCACGGACGGGGGATACGCAGTATTTT	CATSDPRTGDTQYF
.	TRBV5-1	TRBJ2-7	TRBD2	TGCGCCAGCAGCTTGGCTGTAGCGGGGAGTAACGAGCAGTACTTC	CASSLAVAGSNEQYF
once	TRBV5-1	TRBJ2-2	TRBD1	TGCGCCAGCAGCCTAGATACAGGGGCCACCGGGGAGCTGTTTTTT	CASSLDTGATGELFF
once	TRBV11-3	TRBJ2-1	.	TGTGCCAGCAGCTTAGATAGGCAGAGGGAGCAGTTCTTC	CASSLDRQREQFF
.	TRBV14	TRBJ1-6	.	TGTGCCAGCAGCCAAGAACGGAGTGGACGGGGCCTCCACTTT	CASSQERSGRGLHF
few	TRBV10-3	TRBJ1-5	.	TGTGCCATCAGTGTTAGCGGTGATAGCAATCAGCCCCAGCATTTT	CAISVSGDSNQPQHF
.	TRBV12-3/TRBV12-4	TRBJ2-1	.	TGTGCCAGCAGTTGGGACTTCCCTAATGAGCAGTTCTTC	CASSWDFPNEQFF
.	TRBV9	TRBJ2-2	.	TGTGCCAGCAGCGCTCCCCGAAGGGGGGGGGCCAACACCGGGGAGCTGTTTTTT	CASSAPRRGGANTGELFF
.	TRBV5-1	TRBJ2-1	TRBD2	TGCGCCAGCAGCCTAAACTTCGGACTAGCGGGGTGGATCAATGAGCAGTTCTTC	CASSLNFGLAGWINEQFF
.	TRBV6-1	TRBJ1-2	.	TGTGCCAGCAGTGAAGCTAACCTAAACTATGGCTACACCTTC	CASSEANLNYGYTF
.	TRBV10-3	TRBJ2-7	.	TGTGCCATCAGTGTCGGTTTCTCCTACGAGCAGTACTTC	CAISVGFSYEQYF